This paragraph reports one T cell receptor (beta chain). Germline V gives CDR1 MNHEY, CDR2 SVGAGI. V trimming: 11 bases; J trimming: 2 bases; junction bases outside the gene matches: 10. CDR3 length: 14 amino acids. Produced via immunoSEQ multiplex PCR; TCRdb's table is partial and in-frame only. Among 50,000 to 70,000 clones listed, 90% to 97% were seen once. The sample belongs to a study of control samples from healthy donors and cancer patients. The clonotype comes from a woman younger than 35 in good health. Sequenced: blood. The J gene is TRBJ1-2, the V gene TRBV6-5; 8 bases line up with TRBD1. The CDR3 nucleotides are TGTGCCGGACTAGACAGGGGTAAAAACTATGGCTACACCTTC. Amino acids: CAGLDRGKNYGYTF.